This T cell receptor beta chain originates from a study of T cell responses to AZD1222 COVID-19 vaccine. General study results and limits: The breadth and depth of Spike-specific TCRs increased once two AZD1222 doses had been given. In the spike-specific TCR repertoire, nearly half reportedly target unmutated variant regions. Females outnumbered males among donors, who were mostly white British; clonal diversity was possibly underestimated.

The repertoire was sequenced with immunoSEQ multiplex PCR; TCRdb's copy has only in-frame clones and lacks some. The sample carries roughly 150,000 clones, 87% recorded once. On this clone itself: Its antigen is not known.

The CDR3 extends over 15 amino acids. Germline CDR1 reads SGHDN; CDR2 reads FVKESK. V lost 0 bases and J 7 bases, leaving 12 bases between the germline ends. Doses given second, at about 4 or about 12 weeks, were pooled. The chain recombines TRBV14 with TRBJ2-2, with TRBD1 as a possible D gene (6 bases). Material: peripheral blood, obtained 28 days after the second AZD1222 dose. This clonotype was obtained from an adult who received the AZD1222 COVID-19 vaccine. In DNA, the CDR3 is TGTGCCAGCAGCCAAGACAGGGGTCTGGTCGGGGAGCTGTTTTTT. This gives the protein CASSQDRGLVGELFF.